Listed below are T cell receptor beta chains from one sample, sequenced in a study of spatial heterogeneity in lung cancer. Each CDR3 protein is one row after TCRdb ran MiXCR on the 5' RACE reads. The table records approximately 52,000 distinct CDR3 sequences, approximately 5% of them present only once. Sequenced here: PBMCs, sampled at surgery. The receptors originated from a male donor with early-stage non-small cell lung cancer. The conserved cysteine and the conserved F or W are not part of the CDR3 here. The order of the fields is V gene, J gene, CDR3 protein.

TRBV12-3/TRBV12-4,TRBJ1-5,ASNGGAGGQPQH
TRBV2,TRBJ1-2,ASQGQGLIGGYT
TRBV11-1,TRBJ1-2,ASSLVQGFGYT
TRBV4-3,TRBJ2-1,ASSQTSGRDYEQF
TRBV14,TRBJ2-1,ASSQGQAYNEQF
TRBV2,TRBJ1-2,ASNFNRAPIYGYT
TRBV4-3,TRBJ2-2,ASSPLAGDAGELF
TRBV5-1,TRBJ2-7,ASSLGSGPYEQY
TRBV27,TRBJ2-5,ASSPFLGALKTQY
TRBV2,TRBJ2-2,AASETRSTFTGELF
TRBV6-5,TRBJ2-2,ASSRILSPTGELF
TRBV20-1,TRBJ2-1,SAEGLVVNEQF
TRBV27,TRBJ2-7,ASSSGGYEQY
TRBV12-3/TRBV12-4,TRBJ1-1,ASSLGGRGSTEAF
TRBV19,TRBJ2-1,ASSPRTGGWKDEQF
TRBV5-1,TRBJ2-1,ASSLATSGSKGSYNEQF
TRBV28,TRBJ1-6,ASSLKQAVSGSPLH
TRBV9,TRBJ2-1,ASSVGGNDNEQF
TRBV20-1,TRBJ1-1,SATVREAF
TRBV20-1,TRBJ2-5,SAQGPYQETQY
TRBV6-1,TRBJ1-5,ASTPSLTGHSNQPQH
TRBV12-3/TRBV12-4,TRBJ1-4,ASRDPFNEKLF
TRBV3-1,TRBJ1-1,ASSQTMNTEAF
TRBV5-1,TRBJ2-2,ASSRLAGETGELF
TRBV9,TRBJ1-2,ASSGTGGNYGYT
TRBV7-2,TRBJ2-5,ASSLDPPGGADYQETQY
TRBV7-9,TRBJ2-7,ASSPPTSAYEQY
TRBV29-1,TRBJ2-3,SGDRGDTDTQY
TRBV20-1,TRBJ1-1,SASSQGGNTEAF
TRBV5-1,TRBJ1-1,ASSRDRGGTEAF
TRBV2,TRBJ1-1,ASSEAEGEAF
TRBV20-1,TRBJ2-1,SARPLRGGQRWNEQF
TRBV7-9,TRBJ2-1,ASSLRRSEQL
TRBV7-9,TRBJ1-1,ASSQTGGRTEAF
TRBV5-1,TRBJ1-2,ASSNQQGFYGYT
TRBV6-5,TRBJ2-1,ATRRGQAGGYNEQF
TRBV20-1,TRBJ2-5,SASPQETQY
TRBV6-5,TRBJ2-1,ASSSERGENEQF
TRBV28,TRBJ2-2,ASNLSGRIDTGELF
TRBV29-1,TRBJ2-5,SVSPGAQAETQY
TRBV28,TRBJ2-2,ASRNTGDLF
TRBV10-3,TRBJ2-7,AIRKPGTGDEQY
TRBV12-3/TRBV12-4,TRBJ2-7,ASSSRQGEQY
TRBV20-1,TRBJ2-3,SARDQIGGDTQY
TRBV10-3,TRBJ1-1,AISESTLDTEAF
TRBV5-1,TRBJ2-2,ASSLILRDPGGELF
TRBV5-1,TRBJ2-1,ASSLPLATLYNEQF
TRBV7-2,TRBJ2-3,ASSAPLEYGGDTQY
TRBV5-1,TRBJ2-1,ASSLAPGPAYNEQF
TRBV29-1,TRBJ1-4,SVREDTTNEKLF